Presented here are 22 T cell receptor beta chains from one specimen sequenced in a study of control samples from healthy donors and cancer patients. The method was immunoSEQ multiplex PCR; TCRdb's version includes in-frame clones alone and lacks a portion of them. This sample has about 68,000 clones, with approximately 86% found just once. The sequenced material came from blood. All receptors come from a man aged 55 to 70 in good health.

This clone was seen only once. The chain has TRBV30 and TRBJ2-6, with 7 positions matching TRBD2. The germline V gene has CDR1 GTSNPN and CDR2 SVGIG (reference sequence). CDR3 length: 19 residues. V lost 8 bases and J lost 0; bases outside the gene matches: 19. The CDR3 here is CATLGRRPSRISGANVLTF. The DNA of the CDR3 is TGTGCCACCCTCGGGAGGAGGCCCTCCCGCATCTCTGGGGCCAACGTCCTGACTTTC.

In nucleotides, the CDR3 is TGTGCCAGCTCACCCGGGCAGCAACTCACAGATACGCAGTATTTT. This gives the protein CASSPGQQLTDTQYF. The chain joins TRBV18 to TRBJ2-3; D remains unclear. There are 15 residues in the CDR3. Looked up from germline, CDR1 is KGHSH and CDR2 is LQKENI. Trimming removed 3 bases from V and 2 bases from J, with 12 bases in between. The variable domain in full, with the rest retrieved from reference TRBV18 and TRBJ2-3, is NAGVMQNPRHLVRRRGQEARLRCSPMKGHSHVYWYRQLPEEGLKFMVYLQKENIIDESGMPKERFSAEFPKEGPSILRIQQVVRGDSAAYFCASSPGQQLTDTQYFGPGTRLTVL.

CDR3 sequence reads: CASWGQGERAQHF. CDR3 coding DNA: TGTGCCAGTTGGGGACAGGGAGAGAGAGCCCAGCATTTT. The J gene is TRBJ1-5, the V gene TRBV6-5; 9 bases fit TRBD1. CDR3 length equals 13 residues. V dropped 9 bases and J dropped 11; count of bases not matched to a gene: 11. Germline assignment: CDR1 MNHEY and CDR2 SVGAGI.

The chain uses TRBV3-1 (or the pseudogene TRBV3-2) and TRBJ1-6, with D perhaps TRBD1 (5 bases). V dropped 1 base and J dropped 7 bases, with 8 bases sitting between them. In germline, CDR1 is LGHDT, CDR2 YNNKEL (reference sequence). There are 14 residues in the CDR3. CDR3 residues: CASSQGQWNSPLHF. The CDR3 DNA sequence: TGTGCCAGCAGCCAAGGACAGTGGAATTCACCCCTCCACTTT.

The chain uses TRBV9 and TRBJ2-2; D is possibly TRBD2 (5 bases). Deletions cut 0 bases from V and 1 base from J, with 10 bases between. Germline lookup yields CDR1 SGDLS and CDR2 YYNGEE. The CDR3 has 16 residues. The CDR3 DNA follows: TGTGCCAGCAGCGTAGACCCTAGCCAGAACACCGGGGAGCTGTTTTTT. It is translated as CASSVDPSQNTGELFF. Drawing the rest from reference TRBV9 and TRBJ2-2, the complete variable domain is DSGVTQTPKHLITATGQRVTLRCSPRSGDLSVYWYQQSLDQGLQFLIQYYNGEERAKGNILERFSAQQFPDLHSELNLSSLELGDSALYFCASSVDPSQNTGELFFGEGSRLTVL.

This clone was picked up one time. V usage is TRBV7-3 and J usage is TRBJ1-6; D gene ambiguous. The V end was cut by 1 base, the J end by 5 bases, with 12 bases between. The CDR3 sequence is 16 residues long. Germline CDR1 reads SGHTA; CDR2 reads FQGTGA. CDR3 loop: CASSLNPGLNNSPLHF. CDR3 DNA: TGTGCCAGCAGCTTAAACCCCGGCCTAAATAATTCACCCCTCCACTTT.

This clone was recorded only once. This chain links TRBV10-3 with TRBJ2-3; 7 bases align to TRBD2. The J segment lost 5 bases and the V segment lost 2 bases, leaving 4 bases of the junction unmatched. CDR1 and CDR2 from the germline V gene are ENHRY and SYGVKD. The CDR3 has 14 residues. CDR3 amino acids: CAISETSVGDTQYF. The CDR3 DNA reads as TGTGCCATCAGTGAGACTAGCGTAGGAGATACGCAGTATTTT.

The rearrangement uses TRBV12-3 or TRBV12-4 and TRBJ2-7, with D maybe TRBD1 (5 bases). CDR3 length: 12 residues. V was cut by 5 bases and J by 4 bases, with 9 bases left in between. This CDR3 reads CASSPGQYEQYF. In DNA, the CDR3 is TGTGCCAGCAGTCCAGGGCAATACGAGCAGTACTTC.

The chain joins TRBV7-8 to TRBJ2-7, with TRBD1 identical over 12 bases. Looked up from germline, CDR1 is SGHVS and CDR2 is FQNEAQ. The length of the CDR3 is 15 residues. J gave up 6 bases and V 5 bases, and 8 bases lay outside the gene matches. In DNA, the CDR3 is TGTGCCAGCAGCCGAGCCGGGACAGGGGGCCGCGAGCAGTACTTC. Encoded protein: CASSRAGTGGREQYF.

The chain is built from TRBV6-5 and TRBJ2-7; 11 nucleotides line up with TRBD2. V gave up 6 bases and J gave up 7 bases; unmatched junction bases: 11. CDR3 length: 15 residues. Germline CDR1 is MNHEY and CDR2 is SVGAGI. The CDR3 loop reads CASRSGLAGGGEQYF. The CDR3 DNA follows: TGTGCCAGCAGGTCGGGGCTAGCGGGAGGCGGTGAGCAGTACTTC.

V is TRBV7-7 and J is TRBJ2-1; 10 bases fit TRBD2. The CDR3 extends over 15 amino acids. Germline CDR1 SSHAT, CDR2 FNYEAQ (reference sequence). J gave up 4 bases and V 1 base, and 1 base lay outside the gene matches. CDR3 sequence (DNA): TGTGCCAGCAGCTTAGAACTAGCGGGGTACAATGAGCAGTTCTTC. Its protein is CASSLELAGYNEQFF.

The V call is TRBV5-4, the J call TRBJ1-6; 9 bases line up with TRBD1. The length of the CDR3 is 16 residues. V lost 8 bases to trimming and J lost 8 bases; unmatched junction nucleotides: 14. CDR1 and CDR2 (germline): SGHNT, YYREEE (reference sequence). CDR3 region: CASRRTTGQGYSPLHF. The CDR3 DNA reads TGTGCCAGTCGGAGAACTACGGGACAGGGTTATTCACCCCTCCACTTT.

The chain links TRBV11-2 to TRBJ2-7; D is ambiguous. Germline CDR1 reads SGHAT; CDR2 reads FQNNGV. The V end lost 1 base, the J end lost 3 bases, and 10 bases lay between the germline ends. This CDR3 is built from 14 residues. CDR3 sequence reads: CASSLVGSLYEQYF. CDR3 nucleotides: TGTGCCAGCAGCTTAGTTGGCAGTCTCTACGAGCAGTACTTC.

V gene TRBV4-3 combines with J gene TRBJ2-1; 9 nucleotides line up with TRBD1. From germline, CDR1 is LGHNA and CDR2 YSLEER. V lost 3 bases, J lost 1 base, and 7 bases stayed unmatched. This CDR3 region has 17 residues. Here the CDR3 reads CASSHGPGQGSYNEQFF. In nucleotides, the CDR3 is TGCGCCAGCAGCCACGGACCGGGACAGGGATCCTACAATGAGCAGTTCTTC.

The chain joins TRBV7-2 to TRBJ2-2; possible D gene TRBD2, 5 bases. V was clipped by 4 bases and J by 6 bases, with 9 bases between them. Germline V gives CDR1 SGHTA, CDR2 FQGNSA. CDR3 length: 13 amino acids. CDR3 coding DNA: TGTGCCAGCAGCTCACCCGGGGCCGGGGAGCTGTTTTTT. Amino acids: CASSSPGAGELFF.

The chain couples TRBV5-5 to TRBJ2-1, with 7 positions matching TRBD2. Losses at the gene ends were 4 bases for V and 3 bases for J; bases not matched to a gene: 10. The CDR3 is 16 amino acids. Germline-derived CDR1 and CDR2 are SGHKS and YYEKEE (reference sequence). In DNA form, the CDR3 reads TGTGCCAGCAGCGCAAAACTAGCGAAAATCTACAATGAGCAGTTCTTC. It specifies CASSAKLAKIYNEQFF.

The rearrangement links TRBV27 to TRBJ2-7; 7 bases match TRBD1. The CDR3 covers 15 residues. Germline V gene lookup returns CDR1 MNHEY and CDR2 SMNVEV (reference sequence). After removal of 0 bases from V and 2 bases from J, the junction contained 4 bases not matched to a gene. CDR3 nucleotides: TGTGCCAGCAGTTTATCCCCGGGACAGCCCTACGAGCAGTACTTC. This sequence encodes CASSLSPGQPYEQYF.

This clone was found a few times. The V call is TRBV20-1, the J call TRBJ1-6; D gene uncertain. Germline V CDR1 and CDR2: DFQATT, SNEGSKA (reference sequence). This CDR3 comprises 13 residues. Trimming left V 3 bases short and J 7 bases short, with 10 bases between. CDR3 DNA: TGCAGTGCTAGTTATGGATTAAATTCACCCCTCCACTTT. Translated, it gives CSASYGLNSPLHF.

The chain employs TRBV4-2 and TRBJ2-5; 10 bases map to TRBD2. Germline lookup yields CDR1 LGHNA and CDR2 YNFKEQ. The CDR3 runs 18 residues. J gave up 5 bases and V 0 bases, and 12 bases lay outside the gene matches. The CDR3 region is CASSQESLAGDPGETQYF. The CDR3 DNA follows: TGTGCCAGCAGCCAAGAATCGCTAGCGGGAGATCCAGGGGAGACCCAGTACTTC.

Here the CDR3 DNA reads TGTGCCAGCAGCTTAGATACGGGAGGGGAGACCGGGGAGCTGTTTTTT. It specifies CASSLDTGGETGELFF. The chain combines TRBV11-2 with TRBJ2-2, with 8 nucleotides matching TRBD2. Germline V gene sequence: CDR1 SGHAT, CDR2 FQNNGV. The length of the CDR3 is 16 residues. V gave up 0 bases and J gave up 5 bases; unmatched junction bases: 5.

The V and J genes are TRBV4-3 and TRBJ1-4; no firm D call. V gave up 4 bases and J gave up 0 bases, with 9 bases separating them. Germline CDR1 and CDR2: LGHNA and YSLEER. CDR3 length: 15 amino acids. The CDR3 region has the DNA TGCGCCAGCAGCCCCGACCGGGCAACTAATGAAAAACTGTTTTTT. It specifies CASSPDRATNEKLFF.

The gene calls are TRBV27 and TRBJ2-1; no clear D. Germline lookup yields CDR1 MNHEY and CDR2 SMNVEV (reference sequence). The germline V and J ends were trimmed by 6 bases and 7 bases, with 10 bases remaining between them. The CDR3 spans 12 residues. The CDR3 spells CASSHHPNEQFF. DNA for the CDR3: TGTGCCAGCAGCCATCACCCGAATGAGCAGTTCTTC.